One T cell receptor beta chain is described in this entry. As yet, its antigen is unknown. Via MiXCR, TCRdb re-called the RT-PCR reads, giving one row per CDR3 protein. Among a few hundred thousand distinct CDR3 sequences, around 13% were seen once, and the ten largest hold around 10%. This record comes from a study of response to subunit inactivated influenza vaccine. V was pared by 5 bases and J by 1 base, with 2 bases of the junction left unmatched. The germline CDR1 and CDR2 sequences are DFQATT and SNEGSKA (reference sequence). This CDR3 spans 14 amino acids. Study-wide results and limits: Every seasonal influenza vaccination brings in few new T cells, the authors suggested.

The TCR originated in a man in his forties or fifties who received an inactivated influenza vaccine. Sequenced material: PBMCs from blood, taken about 12 days after vaccination. The V gene is TRBV20-1, the J gene TRBJ2-7, with TRBD2 identical over 13 bases. The CDR3 region has the DNA TGCAGTGCTTCGGGACTAGCGGGGTCCTACGAGCAGTACTTC. It codes for CSASGLAGSYEQYF.